These 16 T cell receptor beta chains were sequenced from one sample in a study of blood T cell repertoires in COVID-19. Sequencing was performed with immunoSEQ multiplex PCR; in TCRdb, only in-frame clones are kept and a portion is missing. The sample has 200,000 to 300,000 clones, roughly 90% seen once. The sample consisted of peripheral blood. All receptors derive from a man aged 55 to 70 with acute or convalescent COVID-19.

This sequence joins TRBV28 and TRBJ2-1, with 9 bases identical to TRBD2. Per germline, CDR1 MDHEN and CDR2 SYDVKM. The V segment lost 3 bases and the J segment 7 bases; nucleotides outside the gene matches: 7. There are 15 residues in the CDR3. The DNA for the CDR3 is TGTGCCAGCAGTTTCTTAGCGGGAGAGGCTAATGAGCAGTTCTTC. Translated, it gives CASSFLAGEANEQFF.

This chain links TRBV30 with TRBJ2-1, with 10 bases identical to TRBD2. This CDR3 region has 13 residues. Unmatched junction bases numbered 2, after V lost 3 bases and J lost 6 bases. Germline V lookup: CDR1 GTSNPN, CDR2 SVGIG (reference sequence). CDR3 sequence: CAWRLAGSNEQFF. In nucleotides, the CDR3 is TGTGCCTGGAGACTAGCGGGATCCAATGAGCAGTTCTTC.

This clone has just one count. The chain employs TRBV6-4 and TRBJ1-5, with 7 bases aligning to TRBD1. CDR3 length equals 16 residues. CDR1 and CDR2 from the germline V gene are MRHNA and SNTAGT. Unmatched junction bases numbered 10, after V lost 8 bases and J lost 0 bases. The CDR3 sequence: CASPWDRYNSNQPQHF. CDR3 coding DNA: TGTGCCAGCCCCTGGGACAGATATAATAGCAATCAGCCCCAGCATTTT.

V and J are TRBV7-2 and TRBJ2-7; 8 bases map to TRBD1. The CDR3 spans 14 residues. The germline gives CDR1 SGHTA, CDR2 FQGNSA. Trimming removed 2 bases from V and 5 bases from J; junction bases left unmatched: 5. The CDR3 DNA reads TGTGCCAGCAGCTTACTGTCAGGGGGCGACGAGCAGTACTTC. As protein: CASSLLSGGDEQYF. The full variable domain, with the rest looked up from reference TRBV7-2 and TRBJ2-7, is GAGVSQSPSNKVTEKGKDVELRCDPISGHTALYWYRQSLGQGLEFLIYFQGNSAPDKSGLPSDRFSAERTGGSVSTLTIQRTQQEDSAVYLCASSLLSGGDEQYFGPGTRLTVT.

The gene calls are TRBV3-1 (or the pseudogene TRBV3-2) and TRBJ1-1; no definite D call. CDR3 length: 14 residues. V lost 6 bases to trimming and J lost 3 bases, with 14 bases between them. In germline, CDR1 is LGHDT, CDR2 YNNKEL (reference sequence). The CDR3 sequence: CASRRTTRDTEAFF. Here the CDR3 DNA reads TGTGCCAGCAGGCGGACCACGCGGGACACTGAAGCTTTCTTT.

The gene calls are TRBV30 and TRBJ2-7; possibly TRBD1 for D (5 bases). Trimming took 6 bases from V and 2 from J, leaving 20 bases between them. The CDR3 length is 15 residues. The V gene's germline CDR1 is GTSNPN and CDR2 SVGIG (reference sequence). The CDR3 coding sequence is TGTGCCTGCTCCGAAGGGCAAGGACAAGCCTACGAGCAGTACTTC. Protein sequence: CACSEGQGQAYEQYF.

V is TRBV19 and J is TRBJ2-3; TRBD1 might be the D (6 bases). The V end was cut by 8 bases, the J end by 0 bases, with 18 bases between. CDR3 length: 16 amino acids. Germline loops: CDR1 LNHDA, CDR2 SQIVND (reference sequence). In DNA form, the CDR3 reads TGTGCCAGTGACCTGGGGGCTGGATATAGCACAGATACGCAGTATTTT. Its protein product is CASDLGAGYSTDTQYF.

This chain links TRBV5-1 with TRBJ1-1, with 10 bases aligning to TRBD1. Per germline, CDR1 SGHRS and CDR2 YFSETQ. The CDR3 runs 14 residues. J lost 4 bases, V lost 3 bases, and 3 bases had no gene match. The CDR3 DNA sequence: TGCGCCAGCAGCTCGACAGGGGGCGGCACTGAAGCTTTCTTT. Protein product: CASSSTGGGTEAFF.

The chain links TRBV27 to TRBJ2-3; tentatively, D is TRBD2 (5 bases). V lost 3 bases and J lost 2, with 9 bases in between. This CDR3 region has 14 residues. Germline V gene data show CDR1 as MNHEY and CDR2 as SMNVEV (reference sequence). CDR3 sequence reads: CASSFQGLTDTQYF. The CDR3 DNA reads TGTGCCAGCAGTTTCCAAGGACTCACAGATACGCAGTATTTT.

V and J are TRBV19 and TRBJ2-1, with 7 nucleotides matching TRBD2. After removal of 1 base from V and 8 bases from J, the junction contained 11 bases not matched to a gene. This CDR3 spans 16 amino acids. The germline V gene encodes CDR1 LNHDA and CDR2 SQIVND (reference sequence). CDR3 coding DNA: TGTGCCAGTAGTATAGGGGGAGGGCGACTTGTCGATGAGCAGTTCTTC. Protein product: CASSIGGGRLVDEQFF.

The V gene is TRBV28, the J gene TRBJ1-5, with 7 bases aligning to TRBD1. The CDR3 is made up of 14 amino acids. The V gene end was trimmed by 5 bases and the J gene end by 6 bases; junction bases not matched to a gene: 7. Germline lookup yields CDR1 MDHEN and CDR2 SYDVKM. Here the CDR3 DNA reads TGTGCCAGCAGTCAAGGAGGGGGCAGTCAGCCCCAGCATTTT. Translated, it gives CASSQGGGSQPQHF.

The gene calls are TRBV10-3 and TRBJ2-2, with TRBD1 identical over 7 bases. J lost 5 bases, V lost 6 bases, and 9 bases had no gene match. This CDR3 is built from 15 residues. CDR1 is ENHRY and CDR2 is SYGVKD in the germline V gene. In DNA, the CDR3 is TGTGCCATCAGGACTTCCGGGACAGAGACCGGGGAGCTGTTTTTT. Its protein product is CAIRTSGTETGELFF.

This clone appeared a single time. The chain combines TRBV19 with TRBJ2-1, with D perhaps TRBD1 (5 bases). Germline CDR1 LNHDA, CDR2 SQIVND (reference sequence). CDR3 length: 13 residues. Trimming pared 6 bases from V and 5 bases from J, leaving 11 bases between. The CDR3 DNA is TGTGCCAGTAGCAGGGCAGGTAACAATGAGCAGTTCTTC. It translates to CASSRAGNNEQFF. The variable domain in full, with the rest retrieved from reference TRBV19 and TRBJ2-1, is DGGITQSPKYLFRKEGQNVTLSCEQNLNHDAMYWYRQDPGQGLRLIYYSQIVNDFQKGDIAEGYSVSREKKESFPLTVTSAQKNPTAFYLCASSRAGNNEQFFGPGTRLTVL.

This clone was seen just once. J is TRBJ1-2 and V is TRBV25-1, with 8 bases fitting TRBD1. The CDR3 totals 14 residues. V lost 4 bases, J lost 5 bases, and 6 bases stayed unmatched. Germline values: CDR1 MGHDK, CDR2 SYGVNS. Here the CDR3 reads CASSGARTGYGYTF. The CDR3 DNA reads as TGTGCCAGCAGTGGAGCAAGGACAGGGTATGGCTACACCTTC.

The chain combines TRBV9 with TRBJ1-2; 9 nucleotides match TRBD1. Trimming took 5 bases from V and 1 from J; bases not matched to a gene: 6. Germline V gives CDR1 SGDLS, CDR2 YYNGEE. The CDR3 length is 15 residues. The DNA of the CDR3 is TGTGCCAGCAGAGGAGGACAGGGGCGTAACTATGGCTACACCTTC. Translated: CASRGGQGRNYGYTF.

The chain links TRBV28 to TRBJ2-5, with TRBD2 matching over 7 bases. The germline V gene encodes CDR1 MDHEN and CDR2 SYDVKM. This CDR3 region has 14 residues. J was trimmed by 3 bases and V by 7 bases; bases with no gene match: 8. The CDR3: CASKVGLAEETQYF. Here the CDR3 DNA reads TGTGCCAGCAAGGTAGGGCTAGCGGAAGAGACCCAGTACTTC.